This TCR beta chain was identified in a study of T cell responses to AZD1222 COVID-19 vaccine. Study-wide findings and caveats: In all cases, repertoires were sampled only after the peak T cell response. Compared with day 0, the breadth and depth of the Spike-specific TCR repertoire rose significantly after two doses of AZD1222. Clonal diversity may have been underestimated, and the donors were mostly white British, with more females than males.

Germline-derived CDR1 and CDR2 are LNHNV and YYDKDF (reference sequence). The CDR3 is 16 residues long. After removal of 0 bases from V and 1 base from J, the junction contained 2 bases not matched to a gene. Some clones are missing from TCRdb's copy, which holds only in-frame ones; the method was immunoSEQ multiplex PCR. In the table there are some 150,000 clones, roughly 89% of which are singletons. A remark on this clone: The antigen remains undetermined.

The specimen was peripheral blood, collected 28 days after the second AZD1222 dose. The rearrangement links TRBV15 to TRBJ1-1, with 10 bases matching TRBD1. The sequence derives from an adult who received the AZD1222 COVID-19 vaccine. CDR3 nucleotides: TGTGCCACCAGCAGAGAGGGACAGGGGTGGAACACTGAAGCTTTCTTT. Amino acids: CATSREGQGWNTEAFF.